This T cell receptor beta chain comes out of a study of blood T cell repertoires in COVID-19. Looking at the study overall: Acute-phase and convalescent COVID-19 samples originated in the United States, Italy and Spain. Sources were T cells, B-cell-depleted T cells, or PBMCs; the material itself was cDNA or gDNA.

Enrollment of patients from Seattle took place during active infection, with longitudinal follow-up. The CDR3 is 16 residues long. V shed 0 bases, J shed 1 base, and the junction held 1 base outside the gene matches. The V gene's germline CDR1 is SGHNT and CDR2 YYREEE (reference sequence). As handled by the study authors: Reference gene primer amplification gave nucleated cell count estimates. The protocol was immunoSEQ multiplex PCR, while the TCRdb copy is restricted to in-frame clones and leaves out a portion. That table gives V, J and clone size, and the DNA gave D and trimming. The sample contains a few hundred thousand clones, more than 80% of which appear only once.

This TCR derives from a woman aged 30 to 39 with COVID-19, enrolled during active disease. The specimen sequenced was peripheral blood. The V and J genes are TRBV5-4 and TRBJ2-5; 12 bases match TRBD2. This CDR3 reads CASSLGTSGAQETQYF. The CDR3 DNA is TGTGCCAGCAGCTTGGGGACTAGCGGGGCCCAAGAGACCCAGTACTTC. The full variable domain, its missing parts supplied by reference TRBV5-4 and TRBJ2-5, is ETGVTQSPTHLIKTRGQQVTLRCSSQSGHNTVSWYQQALGQGPQFIFQYYREEENGRGNFPPRFSGLQFPNYSSELNVNALELDDSALYLCASSLGTSGAQETQYFGPGTRLLVL.